The present T cell receptor beta chain was sequenced within a study of blood T cell repertoires in COVID-19. Sequencing used immunoSEQ multiplex PCR; TCRdb keeps in-frame clones, though not all of them. In the table there are under 300,000 clones, around nine tenths of which are singletons. The CDR3 totals 14 residues. V was clipped by 0 bases and J by 3 bases, with 9 bases between them. Germline V gives CDR1 SGHNT, CDR2 YYREEE (reference sequence). The chain uses TRBV5-4 and TRBJ1-2, with D unclear. Material for sequencing was PBMCs or T cells enriched from blood (not recorded which). The sequence was obtained from a woman between 40 and 50 years old who had been exposed to COVID-19. The CDR3 region has the DNA TGTGCCAGCAGCTTGGTAGGTCGGGACTATGGCTACACCTTC. It translates to CASSLVGRDYGYTF.